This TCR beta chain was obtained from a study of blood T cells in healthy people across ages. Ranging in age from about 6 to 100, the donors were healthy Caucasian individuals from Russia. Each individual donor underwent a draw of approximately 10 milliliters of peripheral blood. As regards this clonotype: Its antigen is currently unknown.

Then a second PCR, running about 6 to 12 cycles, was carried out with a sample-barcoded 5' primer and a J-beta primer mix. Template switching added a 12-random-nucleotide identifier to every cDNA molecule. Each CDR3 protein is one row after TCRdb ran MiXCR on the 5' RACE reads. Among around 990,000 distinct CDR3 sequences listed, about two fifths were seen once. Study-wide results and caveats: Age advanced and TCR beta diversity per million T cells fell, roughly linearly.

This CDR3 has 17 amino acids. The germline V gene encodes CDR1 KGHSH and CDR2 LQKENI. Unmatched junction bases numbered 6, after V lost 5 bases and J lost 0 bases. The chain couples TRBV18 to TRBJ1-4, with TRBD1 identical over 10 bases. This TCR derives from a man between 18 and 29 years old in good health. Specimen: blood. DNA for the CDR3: TGTGCCAGCTCAACAGGGGACAGGGGTGCAACTAATGAAAAACTGTTTTTT. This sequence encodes CASSTGDRGATNEKLFF.